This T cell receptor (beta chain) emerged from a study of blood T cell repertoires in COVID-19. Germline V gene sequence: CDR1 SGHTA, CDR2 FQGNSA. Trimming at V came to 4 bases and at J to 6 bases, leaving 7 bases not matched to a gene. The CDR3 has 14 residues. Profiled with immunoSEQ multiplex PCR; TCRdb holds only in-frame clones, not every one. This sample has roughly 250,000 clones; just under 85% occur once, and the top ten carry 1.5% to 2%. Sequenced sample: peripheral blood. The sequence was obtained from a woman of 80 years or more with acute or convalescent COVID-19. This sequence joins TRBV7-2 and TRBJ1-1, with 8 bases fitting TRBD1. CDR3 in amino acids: CASSYDRGAPEAFF. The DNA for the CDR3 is TGTGCCAGCAGCTACGACAGGGGCGCGCCTGAAGCTTTCTTT.